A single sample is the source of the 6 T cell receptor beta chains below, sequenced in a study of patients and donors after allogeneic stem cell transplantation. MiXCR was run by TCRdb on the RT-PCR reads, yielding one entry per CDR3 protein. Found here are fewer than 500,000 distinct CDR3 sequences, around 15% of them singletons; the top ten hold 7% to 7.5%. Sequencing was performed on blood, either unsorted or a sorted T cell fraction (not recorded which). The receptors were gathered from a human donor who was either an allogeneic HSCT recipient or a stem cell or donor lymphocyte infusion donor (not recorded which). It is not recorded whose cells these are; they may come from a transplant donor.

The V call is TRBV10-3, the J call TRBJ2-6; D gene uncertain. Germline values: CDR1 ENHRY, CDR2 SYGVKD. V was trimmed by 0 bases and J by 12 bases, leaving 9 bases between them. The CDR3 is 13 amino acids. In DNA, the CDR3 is TGTGCCATCAGTGAGTCGTCCCCCGGCGTCCTGACTTTC. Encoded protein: CAISESSPGVLTF.

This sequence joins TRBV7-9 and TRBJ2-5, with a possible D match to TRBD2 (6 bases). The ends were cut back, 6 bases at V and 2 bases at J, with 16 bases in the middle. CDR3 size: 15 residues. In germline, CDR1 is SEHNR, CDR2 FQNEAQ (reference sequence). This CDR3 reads CASRRRGGVQETQYF. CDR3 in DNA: TGTGCCAGCAGACGCAGAGGCGGGGTACAAGAGACCCAGTACTTC.

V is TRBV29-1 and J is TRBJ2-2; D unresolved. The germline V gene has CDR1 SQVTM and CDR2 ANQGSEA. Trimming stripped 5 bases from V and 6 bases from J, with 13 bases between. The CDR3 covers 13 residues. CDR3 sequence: CSVLSEAAGELFF. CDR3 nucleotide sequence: TGCAGCGTTCTATCTGAGGCTGCCGGGGAGCTGTTTTTT.

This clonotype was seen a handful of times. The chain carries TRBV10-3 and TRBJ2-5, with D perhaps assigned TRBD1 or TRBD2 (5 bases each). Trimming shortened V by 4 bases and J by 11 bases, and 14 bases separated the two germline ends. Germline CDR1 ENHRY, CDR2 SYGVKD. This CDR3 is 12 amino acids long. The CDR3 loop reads CAISVGTPGQYF. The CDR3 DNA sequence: TGTGCCATCAGTGTCGGGACGCCCGGTCAGTACTTC.

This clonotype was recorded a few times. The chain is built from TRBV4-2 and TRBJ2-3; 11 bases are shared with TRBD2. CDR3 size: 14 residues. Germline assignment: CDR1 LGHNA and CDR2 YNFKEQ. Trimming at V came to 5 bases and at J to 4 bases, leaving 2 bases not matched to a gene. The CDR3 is CASSELAGADTQYF. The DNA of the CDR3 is TGTGCCAGCAGCGAACTAGCGGGGGCAGATACGCAGTATTTT.

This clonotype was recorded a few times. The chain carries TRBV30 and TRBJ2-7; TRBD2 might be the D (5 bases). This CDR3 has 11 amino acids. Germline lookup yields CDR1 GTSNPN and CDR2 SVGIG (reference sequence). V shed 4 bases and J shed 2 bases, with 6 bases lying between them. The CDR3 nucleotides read TGTGCCTGGAACGGGGCCTACGAGCAGTACTTC. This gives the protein CAWNGAYEQYF. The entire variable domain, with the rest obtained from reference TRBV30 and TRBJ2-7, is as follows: SQTIHQWPATLVQPVGSPLSLECTVEGTSNPNLYWYRQAAGRGLQLLFYSVGIGQISSEVPQNLSASRPQDRQFILSSKKLLLSDSGFYLCAWNGAYEQYFGPGTRLTVT.